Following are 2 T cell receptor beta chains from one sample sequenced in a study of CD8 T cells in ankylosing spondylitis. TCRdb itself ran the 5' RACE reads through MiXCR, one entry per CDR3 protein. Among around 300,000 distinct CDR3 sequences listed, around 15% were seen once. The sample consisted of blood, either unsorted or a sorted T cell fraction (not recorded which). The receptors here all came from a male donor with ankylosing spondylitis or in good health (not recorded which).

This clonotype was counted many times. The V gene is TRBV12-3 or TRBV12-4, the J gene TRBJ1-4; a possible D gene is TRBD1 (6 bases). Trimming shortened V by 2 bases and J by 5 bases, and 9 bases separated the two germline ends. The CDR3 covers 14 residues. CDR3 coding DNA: TGTGCCAGCAGTTTACGGACAGCAAATGAAAAACTGTTTTTT. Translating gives CASSLRTANEKLFF.

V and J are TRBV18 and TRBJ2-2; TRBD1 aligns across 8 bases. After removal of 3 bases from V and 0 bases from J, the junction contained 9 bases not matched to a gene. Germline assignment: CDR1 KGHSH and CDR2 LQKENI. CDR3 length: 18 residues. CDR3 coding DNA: TGTGCCAGCTCACCCGTCGGACAGGGCACTGCGAACACCGGGGAGCTGTTTTTT. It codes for CASSPVGQGTANTGELFF.